These 23 T cell receptor beta chains were all obtained from the same sample, sequenced in a study of blood T cell repertoires in COVID-19. Profiling relied on immunoSEQ multiplex PCR, and the TCRdb table lists in-frame clones only, not all of them. The sample has about 480,000 clones; approximately 89% are singletons. Sequencing input: peripheral blood. These receptors all come from a man aged 18 to 30 with COVID-19, enrolled during active disease.

The chain carries TRBV6-5 and TRBJ1-2; TRBD1 aligns across 9 bases. From germline, CDR1 is MNHEY and CDR2 SVGAGI. The CDR3 spans 15 residues. The V gene end was trimmed by 5 bases and the J gene end by 6 bases; junction bases not matched to a gene: 10. The CDR3 protein is CASSPGTGRAHGYTF. CDR3 sequence (DNA): TGTGCCAGCAGTCCGGGGACAGGGAGGGCCCATGGCTACACCTTC.

The chain employs TRBV10-3 and TRBJ2-5; TRBD1 might be the D (6 bases). Germline CDR1 is ENHRY and CDR2 is SYGVKD. The CDR3 length is 15 residues. The V gene lost 6 bases and the J gene lost 0 bases, with 14 bases spanning the gap. The CDR3 sequence is CAIRDRRTNQETQYF. CDR3 DNA: TGTGCCATCAGGGACAGACGAACAAACCAAGAGACCCAGTACTTC.

The CDR3 DNA is TGTGCCAGCAGCCAAGGACCTGGGGCTGATACGCAGTATTTT. This gives the protein CASSQGPGADTQYF. The rearrangement links TRBV4-2 to TRBJ2-3, with D perhaps TRBD1 (5 bases). V lost 1 base to trimming and J lost 6 bases, with 11 bases between them. Germline assignment: CDR1 LGHNA and CDR2 YNFKEQ. The CDR3 covers 14 residues.

This rearrangement joins TRBV6-2 or TRBV6-3 to TRBJ1-1; possibly TRBD1 for D (5 bases). V lost 6 bases and J 0 bases, leaving 14 bases between the germline ends. This CDR3 comprises 15 residues. Germline CDR1 MNHEY, CDR2 SVGEGT. CDR3: CASSFRGLMNTEAFF. As DNA, the CDR3 is TGTGCCAGCAGCTTTCGGGGACTTATGAACACTGAAGCTTTCTTT.

The V gene is TRBV19, the J gene TRBJ2-7, with 8 nucleotides matching TRBD2. Losses at the gene ends were 1 base for V and 3 bases for J; bases not matched to a gene: 5. Germline CDR1 is LNHDA and CDR2 is SQIVND (reference sequence). There are 15 residues in the CDR3. CDR3 region: CASSIGAAGGYEQYF. The CDR3 DNA is TGTGCCAGTAGTATAGGGGCCGCGGGAGGCTACGAGCAGTACTTC.

This chain connects TRBV15 to TRBJ2-3, with TRBD2 matching 7 bases. J gave up 3 bases and V 8 bases, and 8 bases lay outside the gene matches. Per the germline V gene, CDR1 is LNHNV and CDR2 is YYDKDF (reference sequence). The CDR3 sequence is 14 residues long. The CDR3 DNA reads TGTGCCACCGCCCGGGAGGCCAGGACAGATACGCAGTATTTT. Amino acids: CATAREARTDTQYF. The full variable domain, with the rest looked up from reference TRBV15 and TRBJ2-3, is DAMVIQNPRYQVTQFGKPVTLSCSQTLNHNVMYWYQQKSSQAPKLLFHYYDKDFNNEADTPDNFQSRRPNTSFCFLDIRSPGLGDTAMYLCATAREARTDTQYFGPGTRLTVL.

This sequence joins TRBV19 and TRBJ2-3; 8 bases are a match to TRBD1. The CDR3 totals 13 residues. Germline V CDR1 and CDR2: LNHDA, SQIVND (reference sequence). V dropped 3 bases and J dropped 4; count of bases not matched to a gene: 0. CDR3 amino acids: CASSMTGADTQYF. The CDR3 nucleotides read TGTGCCAGTAGTATGACAGGGGCAGATACGCAGTATTTT.

The J gene is TRBJ1-2, the V gene TRBV6-1; no clear D. Trimming shortened V by 2 bases and J by 5 bases, and 12 bases separated the two germline ends. The CDR3 has 14 amino acids. Looked up from germline, CDR1 is MNHNS and CDR2 is SASEGT. The CDR3 loop is CASSEYGGPYGYTF. Written as DNA, the CDR3 is TGTGCCAGCAGTGAATATGGCGGGCCATATGGCTACACCTTC.

The chain carries TRBV6-5 and TRBJ2-7, with TRBD1 matching 8 bases. Trimming cost V 10 bases and J 6 bases; bases outside gene matches: 11. CDR1 and CDR2 from the germline V gene are MNHEY and SVGAGI. The CDR3 is 13 residues long. The CDR3 DNA reads TGTGCCACCAGACAGGGGTCCCTTTCCGAGCAGTACTTC. It specifies CATRQGSLSEQYF.

The rearrangement links TRBV5-4 to TRBJ2-3; 7 bases align to TRBD2. CDR1 and CDR2 (germline): SGHNT, YYREEE (reference sequence). This CDR3 region has 15 residues. The ends lost 2 bases at V and 2 bases at J; junction bases unmatched: 5. CDR3 residues: CASSFGLADTDTQYF. The CDR3 DNA follows: TGTGCCAGCAGCTTCGGCCTAGCGGACACAGATACGCAGTATTTT. Full variable domain (remainder filled in from reference TRBV5-4 and TRBJ2-3): ETGVTQSPTHLIKTRGQQVTLRCSSQSGHNTVSWYQQALGQGPQFIFQYYREEENGRGNFPPRFSGLQFPNYSSELNVNALELDDSALYLCASSFGLADTDTQYFGPGTRLTVL.

This clone appeared once. V gene TRBV15 combines with J gene TRBJ1-4, with TRBD1 matching over 7 bases. The V gene end was trimmed by 3 bases and the J gene end by 6 bases; junction bases not matched to a gene: 7. The CDR3 loop spans 15 amino acids. Germline loops: CDR1 LNHNV, CDR2 YYDKDF (reference sequence). This CDR3 is CATSSMTGLDEKLFF. The DNA for the CDR3 is TGTGCCACCAGCAGCATGACAGGGTTGGATGAAAAACTGTTTTTT. Drawing the rest from reference TRBV15 and TRBJ1-4, the complete variable domain is DAMVIQNPRYQVTQFGKPVTLSCSQTLNHNVMYWYQQKSSQAPKLLFHYYDKDFNNEADTPDNFQSRRPNTSFCFLDIRSPGLGDTAMYLCATSSMTGLDEKLFFGSGTQLSVL.

The chain joins TRBV30 to TRBJ2-2; possible D gene TRBD1, 5 bases. The CDR3 totals 12 residues. Germline CDR1 is GTSNPN and CDR2 is SVGIG (reference sequence). CDR3 protein: CAGLFRTGELFF. The CDR3 DNA sequence: TGTGCGGGGCTTTTCCGCACCGGGGAGCTGTTTTTT.

This chain uses TRBV2 with TRBJ1-1, with D uncertain. The V gene's germline CDR1 is SNHLY and CDR2 FYNNEI. The CDR3 consists of 13 residues. Trimming left V 7 bases short and J 1 base short, with 10 bases between. CDR3 DNA sequence: TGTGCCAGCAACGGGGTCCCGAACACTGAAGCTTTCTTT. Amino acid sequence: CASNGVPNTEAFF.

The V and J genes are TRBV11-3 and TRBJ2-7; 7 bases are shared with TRBD2. CDR3 length: 15 amino acids. Germline CDR1 reads SGHNT; CDR2 reads YENEEA. Germline trimming cut 5 bases from V and 6 bases from J; bases unmatched to any gene: 13. The CDR3 DNA reads TGTGCCAGCAGCCCGGGGGGAAGCGCGACGCGCGAGCAGTACTTC. Protein product: CASSPGGSATREQYF.

This clone was seen a handful of times. The chain employs TRBV14 and TRBJ2-7, with a tentative D call TRBD1 (6 bases). V lost 0 bases and J lost 2, with 14 bases in between. In germline, CDR1 is SGHDN, CDR2 FVKESK. CDR3 length: 16 amino acids. CDR3 nucleotide sequence: TGTGCCAGCAGCCAAGAGGTACAGGGCCCCCCCTACGAGCAGTACTTC. Translating gives CASSQEVQGPPYEQYF. The entire variable domain, with the rest obtained from reference TRBV14 and TRBJ2-7, is as follows: EAGVTQFPSHSVIEKGQTVTLRCDPISGHDNLYWYRRVMGKEIKFLLHFVKESKQDESGMPNNRFLAERTGGTYSTLKVQPAELEDSGVYFCASSQEVQGPPYEQYFGPGTRLTVT.

The chain links TRBV7-9 to TRBJ2-7; the match to TRBD1 covers 7 bases. The germline CDR1 and CDR2 sequences are SEHNR and FQNEAQ (reference sequence). The trim removed 5 bases at V and 4 bases at J, leaving 8 bases unmatched. The CDR3 spans 14 residues. Written as DNA, the CDR3 is TGTGCCAGCAGCCGAGGGACAGATGGGTACGAGCAGTACTTC. Residues: CASSRGTDGYEQYF.

With respect to this clone: Additional DNA sequences in this sample encode the identical CDR3. The CDR3 nucleotides are TGTGCCAGTAGTCCCCGACAGGGAGGCAATCAGCCCCAGCATTTT. This codes for CASSPRQGGNQPQHF. The rearrangement uses TRBV19 and TRBJ1-5, with 7 bases fitting TRBD1. The CDR3 is made up of 15 amino acids. V dropped 5 bases and J dropped 2; count of bases not matched to a gene: 6. Germline values: CDR1 LNHDA, CDR2 SQIVND (reference sequence).

The chain has TRBV5-4 and TRBJ2-1, with a tentative D call TRBD1 (5 bases). Trimming took 0 bases from V and 0 from J, leaving 10 bases between them. The germline V gene encodes CDR1 SGHNT and CDR2 YYREEE (reference sequence). This CDR3 is built from 16 residues. Here the CDR3 reads CASSLGGSSSYNEQFF. CDR3 bases: TGTGCCAGCAGCTTGGGGGGCAGCAGCTCCTACAATGAGCAGTTCTTC.

The chain has TRBV7-2 and TRBJ2-1; TRBD1 might be the D (6 bases). CDR3 length: 15 residues. V lost 0 bases to trimming and J lost 9 bases, with 15 bases between them. Germline CDR1 is SGHTA and CDR2 is FQGNSA. The CDR3: CASSLASQGLGEQFF. As DNA, the CDR3 is TGTGCCAGCAGCTTAGCGTCGCAGGGGTTGGGTGAGCAGTTCTTC.

This chain joins TRBV7-6 and TRBJ2-2; D is ambiguous. This CDR3 is 15 amino acids long. With 3 bases removed from V and 0 bases from J, the gap between germline ends came to 8 bases. The germline V gene encodes CDR1 SGHVS and CDR2 FNYEAQ. Here the CDR3 DNA reads TGTGCCAGCAGCTTCAGTTCGCCGAACACCGGGGAGCTGTTTTTT. Translated: CASSFSSPNTGELFF.

The sample holds a few counts of this clone. The chain recombines TRBV10-2 with TRBJ2-7, with D perhaps matching TRBD1 (6 bases). The CDR3 is 13 amino acids. Germline loops: CDR1 WSHSY, CDR2 SAAADI. Deletions cut 6 bases from V and 5 bases from J, with 14 bases between. CDR3 protein: CASREITGHEQYF. CDR3 coding DNA: TGCGCCAGCAGAGAAATTACAGGGCACGAGCAGTACTTC.

V usage is TRBV5-4 and J usage is TRBJ1-2; tentative D call: TRBD1 (5 bases). The germline V gene has CDR1 SGHNT and CDR2 YYREEE (reference sequence). Trimming stripped 4 bases from V and 3 bases from J, with 13 bases between. The CDR3 is made up of 14 amino acids. The CDR3 loop reads CASSDDRGDYGYTF. CDR3 nucleotides: TGTGCCAGCAGCGACGATAGGGGTGACTATGGCTACACCTTC.

This clone was seen a handful of times. The V and J genes are TRBV6-4 and TRBJ1-6; no definite D call. V was clipped by 6 bases and J by 0 bases, with 9 bases between them. The CDR3 contains 15 residues. Per the germline V gene, CDR1 is MRHNA and CDR2 is SNTAGT. CDR3 sequence: CASRATSSYNSPLHF. CDR3 bases: TGTGCCAGCAGAGCAACGAGCTCCTATAATTCACCCCTCCACTTT.